The present T cell receptor beta chain was sequenced within a study of blood T cell repertoires in COVID-19. Study background: Acute-phase and convalescent COVID-19 samples originated in the United States, Italy and Spain.

Germline trimming cut 6 bases from V and 0 bases from J; bases unmatched to any gene: 13. The CDR3 is 17 amino acids. Germline CDR1 GTSNPN, CDR2 SVGIG (reference sequence). Data came from immunoSEQ multiplex PCR; TCRdb stores just in-frame clones and leaves some out. The repertoire has some 13,000 clones, around 91% of them found once; the top ten carry under 3%. The sequenced sample was peripheral blood. The source is a human donor in a cohort sampled during active COVID-19. The chain is built from TRBV30 and TRBJ1-3, with 8 bases fitting TRBD1. CDR3 nucleotide sequence: TGTGCCTGCCTGCCGGGACAGGCTACCAGCTCTGGAAACACCATATATTTT. Encoded protein: CACLPGQATSSGNTIYF. Full variable domain (outside the CDR3, taken from reference TRBV30 and TRBJ1-3): SQTIHQWPATLVQPVGSPLSLECTVEGTSNPNLYWYRQAAGRGLQLLFYSVGIGQISSEVPQNLSASRPQDRQFILSSKKLLLSDSGFYLCACLPGQATSSGNTIYFGEGSWLTVV.